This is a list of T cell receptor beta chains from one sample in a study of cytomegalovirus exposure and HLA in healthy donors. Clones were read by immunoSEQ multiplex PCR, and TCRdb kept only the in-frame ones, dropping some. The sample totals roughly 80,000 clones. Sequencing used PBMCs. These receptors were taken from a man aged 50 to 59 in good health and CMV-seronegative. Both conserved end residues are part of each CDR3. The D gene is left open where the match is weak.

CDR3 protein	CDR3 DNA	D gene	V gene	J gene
CASRTGQGLSEKLFF	TGTGCCAGTAGGACAGGGCAAGGCTTAAGTGAAAAACTGTTTTTT	TRBD1	TRBV19	TRBJ1-4
CASSLGGVTNEKLFF	TGTGCCAGCAGTCTAGGAGGAGTGACTAATGAAAAACTGTTTTTT	NA	TRBV28	TRBJ1-4
CAISDGTGMNTEAFF	TGTGCCATCAGTGACGGGACAGGGATGAACACTGAAGCTTTCTTT	TRBD1	TRBV10-3	TRBJ1-1
CASSQALAGVGEQYF	TGCGCCAGCAGCCAAGCACTAGCGGGGGTAGGGGAGCAGTACTTC	TRBD2	TRBV4-1	TRBJ2-7
CASRSLSNEKLFF	TGTGCCAGCAGATCTTTGTCTAATGAAAAACTGTTTTTT	NA	TRBV6-5	TRBJ1-4
CASSIRSQGNEKLFF	TGTGCCAGTAGTATAAGGAGCCAGGGTAATGAAAAACTGTTTTTT	NA	TRBV19	TRBJ1-4
CASSPAGQGDYEQYF	TGTGCCAGCTCACCAGCGGGACAGGGGGACTACGAGCAGTACTTC	TRBD1	TRBV18	TRBJ2-7
CASSLAPGEGNTIYF	TGTGCCAGCAGCTTAGCGCCAGGGGAGGGAAACACCATATATTTT	NA	TRBV7-2	TRBJ1-3
CASSDPGTGVYGYTF	TGTGCCAGCAGTGACCCCGGGACAGGGGTCTATGGCTACACCTTC	TRBD1	TRBV28	TRBJ1-2
CASSVRQVANNSPLHF	TGTGCCAGCAGTGTAAGGCAGGTGGCAAATAATTCACCCCTCCACTTT	NA	TRBV2	TRBJ1-6
CASSPPASSYEQYF	TGTGCCAGCAGCCCCCCTGCGAGTTCCTACGAGCAGTACTTC	NA	TRBV11-2	TRBJ2-7
CASSTTGTTYEQYF	TGTGCCAGCAGTACTACCGGGACAACCTACGAGCAGTACTTC	NA	TRBV27	TRBJ2-7
CASSEWGGSSYNSPLHF	TGTGCCAGCAGTGAATGGGGGGGAAGCTCCTATAATTCACCCCTCCACTTT	NA	TRBV25-1	TRBJ1-6
CASSLVARGPTDTQYF	TGCGCCAGCAGCTTGGTTGCGCGGGGGCCCACAGATACGCAGTATTTT	NA	TRBV5-1	TRBJ2-3
CAISVAGRRTDTQYF	TGTGCCATCAGTGTCGCGGGAAGAAGGACAGATACGCAGTATTTT	NA	TRBV10-3	TRBJ2-3
CASSERPEGGNEQFF	TGTGCCAGCAGTGAAAGGCCTGAGGGTGGCAATGAGCAGTTCTTC	NA	TRBV2	TRBJ2-1
CASSLTSGGTYEQYF	TGTGCCAGCAGCCTCACTAGCGGGGGGACCTACGAGCAGTACTTC	TRBD2	TRBV7-3	TRBJ2-7
CASSIRGEAFF	TGTGCCAGCAGTATCCGCGGGGAAGCTTTCTTT	NA	TRBV6-1	TRBJ1-1
CASSESWGDEQYF	TGCGCCAGCAGTGAGAGTTGGGGAGACGAGCAGTACTTC	NA	TRBV10-2	TRBJ2-7
CASSRSGTGLPKGNQPQHF	TGTGCCAGTAGTAGATCCGGGACAGGGTTGCCCAAGGGGAATCAGCCCCAGCATTTT	TRBD1	TRBV19	TRBJ1-5
CASSVGGGERSPLHF	TGTGCCAGCAGTGTAGGAGGGGGCGAACGTTCACCCCTCCACTTT	TRBD1	TRBV2	TRBJ1-6
CASSLEQGIPLSNQPQHF	TGTGCCAGCAGTTTAGAGCAGGGGATCCCTTTGAGCAATCAGCCCCAGCATTTT	NA	TRBV28	TRBJ1-5